Shown below are 8 T cell receptor beta chains from a single sample sequenced in a study of blood T cells in healthy people across ages. For the second PCR, which ran for 7 to 11 cycles, a sample-barcoded 5' primer and a J-beta primer mix were used. TCRdb re-called the 5' RACE reads with MiXCR, one entry per CDR3 protein. The sample records more than 750,000 distinct CDR3 sequences, 25% to 35% being singletons. These records were also assigned to another study, of T cells of mothers and their children.

Input material: blood. All receptors come from a woman between 40 and 50 years old in good health.

This chain's CDR3 is CASTPGPLGEAQYF. CDR3 DNA sequence: TGCGCCAGCACCCCCGGGCCTCTAGGGGAGGCCCAGTACTTC. The chain recombines TRBV5-1 with TRBJ2-5; D is possibly TRBD2 (6 bases). In germline, CDR1 is SGHRS, CDR2 YFSETQ. The CDR3 extends over 14 amino acids. V gave up 6 bases and J gave up 9 bases, with 21 bases separating them.

V usage is TRBV7-2 and J usage is TRBJ2-1; D possibly corresponds to TRBD2 (7 bases). The CDR3 is 15 amino acids. Germline values: CDR1 SGHTA, CDR2 FQGNSA. V lost 2 bases to trimming and J lost 6 bases, with 14 bases between them. As DNA, the CDR3 is TGTGCCAGCAGCTTATTGGGGGGGGGCATCAATGAGCAGTTCTTC. Protein product: CASSLLGGGINEQFF.

The CDR3 DNA follows: TGTGCCAGCAGCCAATACAACCGGGACAGACCCCACTACAATGAGCAGTTCTTC. It specifies CASSQYNRDRPHYNEQFF. The chain uses TRBV3-1 and TRBJ2-1, with 7 bases aligning to TRBD1. The CDR3 contains 18 residues. J lost 3 bases, V lost 2 bases, and 13 bases had no gene match. CDR1 is LGHDT, CDR2 YNNKEL, per germline (reference sequence).

With regard to this clonotype: Being one base from a much bigger clone, this may be a read error. This sequence joins TRBV7-2 and TRBJ2-5; the D is unclear. Germline values: CDR1 SGHTA, CDR2 FQGNSA. Trimming removed 5 bases at V and 2 bases at J, with 15 bases between. This CDR3 region has 15 residues. CDR3 residues: CASSRRATPQETQYF. The CDR3 DNA reads TGTGCCAGCAGCCGTCGCGCTACCCCACAAGAGACCCAGTACTTC.

This clonotype came up many times. The chain couples TRBV29-1 to TRBJ2-7; D unclear. Per the germline V gene, CDR1 is SQVTM and CDR2 is ANQGSEA. Trimming shortened V by 8 bases and J by 5 bases, and 16 bases separated the two germline ends. This CDR3 region has 12 residues. In DNA form, the CDR3 reads TGCAGCATAAAAGCAGGTTTTAACGAGCAGTACTTC. Translated: CSIKAGFNEQYF.

This clonotype was detected only a few times. This chain joins TRBV28 and TRBJ1-6; D remains unclear. CDR1 MDHEN and CDR2 SYDVKM come from the germline V gene. The CDR3 spans 14 residues. The germline V and J ends were trimmed by 2 bases and 10 bases, with 12 bases remaining between them. The CDR3 protein is CASSLDRGWSPLHF. DNA for the CDR3: TGTGCCAGCAGTTTAGATCGGGGATGGTCACCCCTCCACTTT.

This clonotype was counted ten times or more. In DNA, the CDR3 is TGCGCCAGCAGCCCGGGCCGGGAGCAGGAAAAACTGTTTTTT. Encoded protein: CASSPGREQEKLFF. The chain carries TRBV5-1 and TRBJ1-4; no clear D gene. Trimming removed 4 bases from V and 8 bases from J, with 15 bases in between. Germline V gene data show CDR1 as SGHRS and CDR2 as YFSETQ. The CDR3 runs 14 residues.

This clonotype was picked up many times. J is TRBJ1-2 and V is TRBV7-8; D unresolved. With 2 bases removed from V and 6 bases from J, the gap between germline ends came to 7 bases. CDR1 and CDR2 from the germline V gene are SGHVS and FQNEAQ. The CDR3 length is 12 residues. CDR3 sequence: CASSLSRDGYTF. DNA of the CDR3: TGTGCCAGCAGCTTAAGTAGAGATGGCTACACCTTC.